What follows is one T cell receptor beta chain and its context. This record comes from a study of blood T cell repertoires in COVID-19. The overall study: Acute-phase and convalescent COVID-19 samples originated in the United States, Italy and Spain. Sample material is recorded as cDNA or gDNA derived from T cells, B-cell-depleted T cells, or PBMCs.

How the authors handled the data: For nucleated cells, counts were estimated from reference gene primer amplification. Produced via immunoSEQ multiplex PCR; TCRdb's table is partial and in-frame only. The DNA gave D and trimming, while V, J and clone size come from that table. In the table there are approximately 50,000 clones, about nine tenths of which are singletons. This CDR3 contains 13 residues. V was pared by 0 bases and J by 10 bases, with 10 bases between. The sequencing input was peripheral blood. The rearrangement links TRBV12-3 or TRBV12-4 to TRBJ1-5; D unresolved. The receptor comes from a man in his forties with acute or convalescent COVID-19. CDR3 sequence reads: CASSLATTSPQHF. Here the CDR3 DNA reads TGTGCCAGCAGTTTAGCCACAACCTCCCCCCAGCATTTT.